A selection of T cell receptor beta chains follows, all from one sample in a study of blood T cell repertoires in COVID-19. Using immunoSEQ multiplex PCR, the repertoire was profiled, and TCRdb retains in-frame clones only, with some absent. The sample yields around 480,000 clones, about 87% seen once. The sequenced sample consisted of peripheral blood. Source of these receptors: a woman between 50 and 59 years old with COVID-19, enrolled during active disease. The CDR3 runs from the conserved cysteine through the conserved F or W. D genes are given only for firm matches. Size values are once, few and many counts, or a class for expanded clones, and some rows have none.

v_gene: TRBV30
abundance: many
d_gene: TRBD1
j_gene: TRBJ2-1
CDR3nt: TGTGCCTGGAACAGGGGGTATAAGAATGAGCAGTTCTTC
CDR3aa: CAWNRGYKNEQFF

v_gene: TRBV3-1/TRBV3-2
abundance: -
d_gene: -
j_gene: TRBJ1-2
CDR3nt: TGTGCCAGCAGCCGAGGACAGCCCCTCTATGGCTACACCTTC
CDR3aa: CASSRGQPLYGYTF

v_gene: TRBV10-2
abundance: -
d_gene: TRBD1
j_gene: TRBJ2-5
CDR3nt: TGCGCCAGTTCACCGGACAGGGCCAACCAAGAGACCCAGTACTTC
CDR3aa: CASSPDRANQETQYF

v_gene: TRBV5-1
abundance: -
d_gene: TRBD1
j_gene: TRBJ1-1
CDR3nt: TGCGCCAGCAGCGAACAGGGGTTTGGCACTGAAGCTTTCTTT
CDR3aa: CASSEQGFGTEAFF

v_gene: TRBV12-3/TRBV12-4
abundance: -
d_gene: -
j_gene: TRBJ1-5
CDR3nt: TGTGCCAGCAGCCTCCAGGGGCAGCCCCAGCATTTT
CDR3aa: CASSLQGQPQHF

v_gene: TRBV4-1
abundance: few
d_gene: -
j_gene: TRBJ1-2
CDR3nt: TGCGCCAGCAGCCAAGTGATCCCGGAGGCCGACACCTTC
CDR3aa: CASSQVIPEADTF

v_gene: TRBV5-1
abundance: few
d_gene: -
j_gene: TRBJ2-7
CDR3nt: TGCGCCAGCAGCCCCGGACAGAGCTACGAGCAGTACTTC
CDR3aa: CASSPGQSYEQYF

v_gene: TRBV9
abundance: -
d_gene: -
j_gene: TRBJ1-1
CDR3nt: TGTGCCAGCAGCGTAGGAGTCGGAGCCGAGGGTGAAGCTTTCTTT
CDR3aa: CASSVGVGAEGEAFF

v_gene: TRBV5-1
abundance: -
d_gene: TRBD1
j_gene: TRBJ1-5
CDR3nt: TGCGCCAGCAGCCCGGGACAGGGCGGGAATCAGCCCCAGCATTTT
CDR3aa: CASSPGQGGNQPQHF

v_gene: TRBV5-4
abundance: once
d_gene: TRBD2
j_gene: TRBJ2-4
CDR3nt: TGTGCCAGCAGCTTCGGCGGGGGGGCCTTGGCCAAAAACATTCAGTACTTC
CDR3aa: CASSFGGGALAKNIQYF

v_gene: TRBV10-3
abundance: few
d_gene: -
j_gene: TRBJ1-6
CDR3nt: TGTGCCATCAGTGATGTGTCGGACAATAATTCACCCCTCCACTTT
CDR3aa: CAISDVSDNNSPLHF

v_gene: TRBV19
abundance: -
d_gene: TRBD2
j_gene: TRBJ2-1
CDR3nt: TGTGCCAGTAGTGGATCCGGGACTAGCGGGAGGAATGAGCAGTTCTTC
CDR3aa: CASSGSGTSGRNEQFF

v_gene: TRBV6-5
abundance: -
d_gene: -
j_gene: TRBJ1-1
CDR3nt: TGTGCCAGCAGCACGAGGCAAAACTTGGGAGCTTTCTTT
CDR3aa: CASSTRQNLGAFF

v_gene: TRBV11-1
abundance: -
d_gene: TRBD1
j_gene: TRBJ2-5
CDR3nt: TGTGCCAGCAGCTTAGGTCCTACAGGGGGCGAGACCCAGTACTTC
CDR3aa: CASSLGPTGGETQYF

v_gene: TRBV5-1
abundance: -
d_gene: TRBD1
j_gene: TRBJ1-4
CDR3nt: TGCGCCAGCAGCTTGGGGGCCAGGGGGCCGAAGGCTAATGAAAAACTGTTTTTT
CDR3aa: CASSLGARGPKANEKLFF

v_gene: TRBV6-1
abundance: -
d_gene: -
j_gene: TRBJ1-4
CDR3nt: TGTGCCAGCAGTGAAGTAGCTAATGAAAAACTGTTTTTT
CDR3aa: CASSEVANEKLFF

v_gene: TRBV9
abundance: -
d_gene: -
j_gene: TRBJ1-3
CDR3nt: TGTGCCAGCAAGCCCTTAGGAGGGGGAAACACCATATATTTT
CDR3aa: CASKPLGGGNTIYF

v_gene: TRBV12-3/TRBV12-4
abundance: -
d_gene: -
j_gene: TRBJ1-3
CDR3nt: TGTGCCAGCTCTTTCGGGAACACCATATATTTT
CDR3aa: CASSFGNTIYF

v_gene: TRBV21-1
abundance: -
d_gene: -
j_gene: TRBJ1-6
CDR3nt: TGTGCCAGCAGGACTCTTTCCCCTAATTCACCCCTCCACTTT
CDR3aa: CASRTLSPNSPLHF

v_gene: TRBV7-3
abundance: few
d_gene: -
j_gene: TRBJ1-2
CDR3nt: TGTGCCAGCAGCTTATCCCCATTCCGGGACATAGCTTTC
CDR3aa: CASSLSPFRDIAF

v_gene: TRBV18
abundance: -
d_gene: -
j_gene: TRBJ1-2
CDR3nt: TGTGCCAGCTCACCTACTATCAATCAGGGATCTGGCTACACCTTC
CDR3aa: CASSPTINQGSGYTF

v_gene: TRBV3-1/TRBV3-2
abundance: -
d_gene: -
j_gene: TRBJ1-2
CDR3nt: TGTGCCAGCAGCCTACTGCACCGTCCATCTAACTATGGCTACACCTTC
CDR3aa: CASSLLHRPSNYGYTF

v_gene: TRBV12-3/TRBV12-4
abundance: -
d_gene: -
j_gene: TRBJ1-6
CDR3nt: TGTGCCAGCAGTCTTGTTAATTCACCCCTCCACTTT
CDR3aa: CASSLVNSPLHF

v_gene: TRBV6-5
abundance: -
d_gene: -
j_gene: TRBJ1-2
CDR3nt: TGTGCCAGCAGTTACGAGGGTGGCAGGGGCTATGGCTACACCTTC
CDR3aa: CASSYEGGRGYGYTF

v_gene: TRBV6-6
abundance: -
d_gene: TRBD1
j_gene: TRBJ1-2
CDR3nt: TGTGCCAGCAGTCCCCGGGAGGACAGGGGGGATTACAACTATGGCTACACCTTC
CDR3aa: CASSPREDRGDYNYGYTF

v_gene: TRBV4-2
abundance: -
d_gene: -
j_gene: TRBJ1-1
CDR3nt: TGTGCCAGCAGCCAAGATCTCGTTGAAGCTTTCTTT
CDR3aa: CASSQDLVEAFF

v_gene: TRBV29-1
abundance: -
d_gene: TRBD2
j_gene: TRBJ2-1
CDR3nt: TGCAGCGTTGCCCCGGGGGGGCCAGTTAAATACAATGAGCAGTTCTTC
CDR3aa: CSVAPGGPVKYNEQFF

v_gene: TRBV7-6
abundance: once
d_gene: -
j_gene: TRBJ1-1
CDR3nt: TGTGCCAGCAGCCCTTTCGAGAACGGGGAGTATGGGAACACTGAAGCTTTCTTT
CDR3aa: CASSPFENGEYGNTEAFF